These 31 T cell receptor beta chains came from one sample sequenced in a study of OX40 agonist ivuxolimab in advanced cancers. Sequenced by immunoSEQ multiplex PCR; TCRdb stores in-frame clones only, minus some. Of tens of thousands of clones listed, approximately 90% are singletons. The sequenced sample was CD4+ or CD8+ T cells sorted from blood, obtained in a trial of the OX40 agonist ivuxolimab. The receptors stem from an adult with an advanced solid tumor such as melanoma, head and neck, liver or kidney cancer.

The V gene is TRBV18, the J gene TRBJ1-1, with D possibly matching TRBD1 (6 bases). Germline V gene lookup returns CDR1 KGHSH and CDR2 LQKENI. There are 15 residues in the CDR3. Trimming cost V 6 bases and J 5 bases, with 19 bases left between them. The CDR3 spells CASSPRGGVRTEAFF. The CDR3 DNA reads TGTGCCAGCTCCCCCAGGGGAGGAGTGAGGACTGAAGCTTTCTTT. Full variable domain (outside the CDR3, taken from reference TRBV18 and TRBJ1-1): NAGVMQNPRHLVRRRGQEARLRCSPMKGHSHVYWYRQLPEEGLKFMVYLQKENIIDESGMPKERFSAEFPKEGPSILRIQQVVRGDSAAYFCASSPRGGVRTEAFFGQGTRLTVV.

This clone was observed once. This chain links TRBV29-1 with TRBJ1-1; 10 nucleotides match TRBD1. The CDR3 totals 13 residues. Germline V gene lookup returns CDR1 SQVTM and CDR2 ANQGSEA. The trim removed 6 bases at V and 1 base at J, leaving 2 bases unmatched. Here the CDR3 reads CSVGTGENTEAFF. CDR3 nucleotide sequence: TGCAGCGTCGGGACAGGGGAGAACACTGAAGCTTTCTTT.

The chain has TRBV5-1 and TRBJ2-1, with 11 bases lining up with TRBD2. Germline V gives CDR1 SGHRS, CDR2 YFSETQ. The CDR3 runs 15 residues. V lost 6 bases to trimming and J lost 6 bases; unmatched junction nucleotides: 8. The CDR3 DNA sequence: TGCGCCAGCACCCCTGCCCTAGCGGGGGGCAATGAGCAGTTCTTC. Protein sequence: CASTPALAGGNEQFF.

The gene calls are TRBV9 and TRBJ1-2; TRBD1 matches 9 bases. The CDR3 length is 24 residues. From germline, CDR1 is SGDLS and CDR2 YYNGEE. V gave up 3 bases and J gave up 7 bases; unmatched junction bases: 37. The CDR3 region is CASSADTGRDRAALSLGNARGYTF. CDR3 nucleotides: TGTGCCAGCAGCGCCGACACCGGTAGGGACAGGGCTGCTTTATCCCTTGGGAACGCGCGTGGCTACACCTTC.

The chain carries TRBV14 and TRBJ2-1; 8 nucleotides agree with TRBD1. CDR3 length equals 14 residues. The V segment lost 4 bases and the J segment 7 bases; nucleotides outside the gene matches: 6. The V gene's germline CDR1 is SGHDN and CDR2 FVKESK. Here the CDR3 reads CASSPWTGKNEQFF. The CDR3 bases are TGTGCCAGCAGCCCTTGGACAGGGAAGAATGAGCAGTTCTTC.

The chain uses TRBV9 and TRBJ2-6; D is uncertain. Trimming removed 0 bases from V and 1 base from J, with 11 bases in between. This CDR3 contains 17 residues. Germline values: CDR1 SGDLS, CDR2 YYNGEE. This CDR3 is CASSVAVLGSGANVLTF. The CDR3 DNA reads TGTGCCAGCAGCGTAGCGGTTTTGGGGTCTGGGGCCAACGTCCTGACTTTC. The variable domain in full, with the rest retrieved from reference TRBV9 and TRBJ2-6, is DSGVTQTPKHLITATGQRVTLRCSPRSGDLSVYWYQQSLDQGLQFLIQYYNGEERAKGNILERFSAQQFPDLHSELNLSSLELGDSALYFCASSVAVLGSGANVLTFGAGSRLTVL.

J is TRBJ1-2 and V is TRBV18; no firm D call. The CDR3 loop spans 15 amino acids. The V gene's germline CDR1 is KGHSH and CDR2 LQKENI. Trimming took 2 bases from V and 0 from J, leaving 10 bases between them. The CDR3 region is CASSPTAESNYGYTF. The CDR3 DNA sequence: TGTGCCAGCTCACCAACGGCAGAATCTAACTATGGCTACACCTTC.

The rearrangement joins TRBV4-2 to TRBJ2-3, with 10 positions matching TRBD1. Germline CDR1 LGHNA, CDR2 YNFKEQ. The CDR3 consists of 15 residues. V dropped 4 bases and J dropped 1; count of bases not matched to a gene: 2. The CDR3 DNA sequence: TGTGCCAGCAGCCCGACAGGGGGCGGCACAGATACGCAGTATTTT. This gives the protein CASSPTGGGTDTQYF.

The chain carries TRBV5-1 and TRBJ2-1; 8 bases map to TRBD2. Germline V CDR1 and CDR2: SGHRS, YFSETQ. J lost 0 bases, V lost 5 bases, and 7 bases had no gene match. The CDR3 runs to 16 residues. Written as DNA, the CDR3 is TGCGCCAGCAGTAGGGGACTAGGAAGCTCCTACAATGAGCAGTTCTTC. This codes for CASSRGLGSSYNEQFF.

The chain recombines TRBV5-5 with TRBJ1-4, with TRBD1 identical over 8 bases. The V gene's germline CDR1 is SGHKS and CDR2 YYEKEE (reference sequence). This CDR3 contains 14 residues. With 4 bases clipped from V and 7 bases from J, the junction kept 6 bases outside the gene matches. The CDR3 DNA follows: TGTGCCAGCAGCCCGCAGGGGGCGTTTGAAAAACTGTTTTTT. Protein: CASSPQGAFEKLFF.

The V call is TRBV27, the J call TRBJ1-2, with D uncertain. This CDR3 is 14 amino acids long. Germline-derived CDR1 and CDR2 are MNHEY and SMNVEV (reference sequence). Deletions cut 4 bases from V and 6 bases from J, with 15 bases between. CDR3 residues: CASSSKPQWNGYTF. As DNA, the CDR3 is TGTGCCAGCAGTTCCAAGCCCCAATGGAATGGCTACACCTTC.

The rearrangement links TRBV19 to TRBJ1-1; D gene unclear. Trimming removed 5 bases from V and 1 base from J, with 14 bases in between. From germline, CDR1 is LNHDA and CDR2 SQIVND (reference sequence). The CDR3 loop spans 15 amino acids. The CDR3 loop reads CASSARRLRNTEAFF. The DNA for the CDR3 is TGTGCCAGTAGTGCCCGCCGACTTCGGAACACTGAAGCTTTCTTT.

V gene TRBV13 combines with J gene TRBJ1-2; a possible D gene is TRBD1 (5 bases). The CDR3 loop spans 15 amino acids. Per germline, CDR1 PRHDT and CDR2 FYEKMQ (reference sequence). V shed 5 bases and J shed 7 bases, with 20 bases lying between them. The CDR3 protein is CASSPRGSGFSGYTF. In DNA form, the CDR3 reads TGTGCCAGCAGCCCCCGGGGGTCAGGGTTTAGTGGCTACACCTTC.

The rearrangement links TRBV9 to TRBJ1-6; D is unresolved. V lost 4 bases and J 7 bases, leaving 12 bases between the germline ends. CDR3 length: 14 residues. CDR1 SGDLS and CDR2 YYNGEE come from the germline V gene. In DNA form, the CDR3 reads TGTGCCAGCAGCACTCCGACGGTGAATTCACCCCTCCACTTT. This codes for CASSTPTVNSPLHF.

This rearrangement joins TRBV5-4 to TRBJ2-5; D is possibly TRBD1 or TRBD2 (6 bases each). The DNA end lines up better with TRBJ2-7; the J call may be wrong. Germline V gene data show CDR1 as SGHNT and CDR2 as YYREEE (reference sequence). The CDR3 is made up of 14 amino acids. The CDR3 is CASSLLNEGGEQYF. The CDR3 DNA reads as TGTGCCAGCAGCTTATTAAACGAGGGGGGCGAGCAGTACTTC.

This clone has just one count. The rearrangement joins TRBV14 to TRBJ2-3; the match to TRBD1 covers 7 bases. Per germline, CDR1 SGHDN and CDR2 FVKESK. CDR3 size: 16 residues. Germline trimming cut 3 bases from V and 1 base from J; bases unmatched to any gene: 7. The CDR3 loop is CASSHEGADRTDTQYF. The CDR3 DNA is TGTGCCAGCAGCCACGAGGGGGCTGATCGCACAGATACGCAGTATTTT.

J is TRBJ2-2 and V is TRBV7-6; D could derive from TRBD1 or TRBD2 (5 bases each). CDR3 length: 14 amino acids. Per the germline V gene, CDR1 is SGHVS and CDR2 is FNYEAQ. Deletions cut 5 bases from V and 7 bases from J, with 14 bases between. CDR3 coding DNA: TGTGCCAGCAGCCCTACCGGGGCGGGCGGGGAGCTGTTTTTT. Encoded protein: CASSPTGAGGELFF.

The chain uses TRBV18 and TRBJ2-2; D remains unclear. Germline values: CDR1 KGHSH, CDR2 LQKENI. The CDR3 has 14 amino acids. With 3 bases removed from V and 2 bases from J, the gap between germline ends came to 7 bases. The DNA for the CDR3 is TGTGCCAGCTCACCCTCACCTAACACCGGGGAGCTGTTTTTT. This codes for CASSPSPNTGELFF.

The genes are TRBV2 and TRBJ1-1; D gene ambiguous. Looked up from germline, CDR1 is SNHLY and CDR2 is FYNNEI. The CDR3 is made up of 12 amino acids. Trimming took 4 bases from V and 8 from J, leaving 11 bases between them. The CDR3 coding sequence is TGTGCCAGCAGTGGTCTCGGCGGGGAAGCTTTCTTT. It encodes CASSGLGGEAFF.

The genes are TRBV4-3 and TRBJ2-7, with D uncertain. This CDR3 is 14 amino acids long. Germline CDR1 and CDR2: LGHNA and YSLEER. The V end was cut by 4 bases, the J end by 0 bases, with 10 bases between. CDR3 sequence reads: CASSRGVDSYEQYF. The DNA of the CDR3 is TGCGCCAGCAGCCGTGGGGTAGACTCCTACGAGCAGTACTTC.

The chain employs TRBV19 and TRBJ1-2; TRBD1 is a possible D gene (5 bases). Deletions cut 5 bases from V and 5 bases from J, with 18 bases between. CDR1 is LNHDA, CDR2 SQIVND, per germline (reference sequence). CDR3 length: 15 amino acids. The CDR3 loop is CASSSPRDGSYGYTF. The CDR3 DNA sequence: TGTGCCAGTAGTTCCCCACGGGACGGCTCTTATGGCTACACCTTC.

The gene calls are TRBV9 and TRBJ2-7; D gene uncertain. The CDR3 runs 15 residues. Trimming took 4 bases from V and 0 from J, leaving 14 bases between them. The germline CDR1 and CDR2 sequences are SGDLS and YYNGEE. CDR3 residues: CASSKNNVGSYEQYF. The CDR3 nucleotides are TGTGCCAGCAGCAAGAATAACGTCGGCTCCTACGAGCAGTACTTC.

This chain connects TRBV7-2 to TRBJ1-1; 9 bases map to TRBD1. Germline CDR1 reads SGHTA; CDR2 reads FQGNSA. This CDR3 has 15 residues. V lost 3 bases and J lost 4; bases outside the gene matches: 6. The CDR3 spells CASSFTGGAGTEAFF. The CDR3 coding sequence is TGTGCCAGCAGCTTTACAGGGGGCGCGGGCACTGAAGCTTTCTTT.

The gene calls are TRBV6-5 and TRBJ2-4, with D unclear. CDR1 and CDR2 (germline): MNHEY, SVGAGI. The V gene lost 6 bases and the J gene lost 0 bases, with 12 bases spanning the gap. The CDR3 length is 15 residues. The CDR3 DNA reads as TGTGCCAGCAGGCCCTCCAGAGTAGCCAAAAACATTCAGTACTTC. Amino acid sequence: CASRPSRVAKNIQYF.

This clone has just one count. The chain combines TRBV18 with TRBJ1-4; D call uncertain. This CDR3 has 17 amino acids. V shed 6 bases and J shed 3 bases, with 20 bases lying between them. Germline V lookup: CDR1 KGHSH, CDR2 LQKENI. The CDR3 loop reads CASSAVVREEANEKLFF. CDR3 bases: TGTGCCAGCTCCGCCGTGGTTCGTGAGGAGGCTAATGAAAAACTGTTTTTT.

The chain recombines TRBV6-1 with TRBJ2-7; D might be TRBD2 (5 bases). The CDR3 totals 13 residues. Germline-derived CDR1 and CDR2 are MNHNS and SASEGT. Trimming left V 4 bases short and J 5 bases short, with 12 bases between. The CDR3 nucleotides are TGTGCCAGCAGTGGGGGAGCGATAAACGAGCAGTACTTC. It yields the protein CASSGGAINEQYF.

This chain uses TRBV15 with TRBJ1-5; D is unclear. The germline V gene has CDR1 LNHNV and CDR2 YYDKDF (reference sequence). Trimming shortened V by 1 base and J by 8 bases, and 12 bases separated the two germline ends. The CDR3 consists of 14 residues. CDR3 nucleotides: TGTGCCACCAGCAGAGGAGAGGAGAGGGAGCCCCAGCATTTT. Translating gives CATSRGEEREPQHF.

This clone is a singleton in its sample. The chain couples TRBV7-2 to TRBJ2-5; D is ambiguous. This CDR3 has 14 amino acids. Trimming left V 5 bases short and J 0 bases short, with 10 bases between. Germline V gene data show CDR1 as SGHTA and CDR2 as FQGNSA. CDR3 bases: TGTGCCAGCAGCCCTGGCGGCTACCAAGAGACCCAGTACTTC. This encodes CASSPGGYQETQYF.

This chain joins TRBV6-5 and TRBJ1-2; TRBD1 matches 10 bases. Unmatched junction bases numbered 8, after V lost 6 bases and J lost 4 bases. Germline CDR1 and CDR2: MNHEY and SVGAGI. The CDR3 runs to 15 residues. The CDR3 coding sequence is TGTGCCAGCAGACGCGGGACAGGGGAGGTCTATGGCTACACCTTC. Its protein is CASRRGTGEVYGYTF.

This chain connects TRBV7-2 to TRBJ2-5; the match to TRBD2 covers 7 bases. The CDR3 runs to 16 residues. The germline V gene encodes CDR1 SGHTA and CDR2 FQGNSA. With 5 bases clipped from V and 3 bases from J, the junction kept 12 bases outside the gene matches. The DNA for the CDR3 is TGTGCCAGCAGCCCTACTGGGGGGGTAGGAAAAGAGACCCAGTACTTC. It yields the protein CASSPTGGVGKETQYF.

V and J are TRBV20-1 and TRBJ1-1; D gene ambiguous. The CDR3 consists of 11 residues. V gave up 7 bases and J gave up 1 base, with 7 bases separating them. The germline gives CDR1 DFQATT, CDR2 SNEGSKA (reference sequence). The CDR3 DNA reads TGCAGTGGGCAGCAGAACACTGAAGCTTTCTTT. The encoded protein is CSGQQNTEAFF.